The clone carrying this T cell receptor (beta chain) has a single count. Its antigen remains unknown. The data are from a study of cytomegalovirus exposure and HLA in healthy donors. Findings of the study overall: The authors later found most CMV-associated TCR beta chains appeared HLA-restricted. By HLA locus, TCR association rates varied in a later analysis, with DRB1 showing the most and HLA-C the fewest. Altogether, some 160 TCR beta chains were recorded as cytomegalovirus-associated.

The germline gives CDR1 SQVTM, CDR2 ANQGSEA. The J segment lost 2 bases and the V segment lost 7 bases, leaving 11 bases of the junction unmatched. The CDR3 is made up of 15 amino acids. Primers included in the PCR were 60 Vbeta and 13 Jbeta primers. Clones were sequenced by immunoSEQ multiplex PCR, and TCRdb holds only the in-frame ones, with some missing. The sample includes approximately 110,000 clones, 55% to 75% of them seen just once. The genes are TRBV29-1 and TRBJ2-1; 7 positions agree with TRBD1. The sample comprised PBMCs. The TCR was taken from a woman in her sixties or seventies in good health and CMV-seropositive. The CDR3 loop is CSAKTGTDAYNEQFF. In DNA form, the CDR3 reads TGCAGCGCCAAAACCGGGACAGACGCCTACAATGAGCAGTTCTTC.